This T cell receptor beta chain was profiled in a study of PD-L1 blockade in urothelial cancer. Turning to the study itself: Treatment start was followed by blood analysis at 3 weeks (second dose) and again at 6 weeks. The study recovered a median of about 150,000 T cells per blood sample. General observations from the study: Below-median blood TCR clonality before treatment forecast better survival.

Remarks on this clone: Its antigen is not identified.

Spiked synthetic TCR analogs estimated absolute template abundance per PCR. Sequencing used immunoSEQ multiplex PCR; TCRdb keeps in-frame clones, though not all of them. Here the sample spans tens of thousands of clones, 82% being singletons. The CDR3 extends over 14 amino acids. The ends were cut back, 5 bases at V and 6 bases at J, with 14 bases in the middle. Germline loops: CDR1 MNHNS, CDR2 SASEGT. The chain has TRBV6-1 and TRBJ2-1; TRBD1 is a possible D gene (6 bases). Sequences were derived from PBMCs, sampled around atezolizumab (anti-PD-L1) treatment. This clonotype originated in a man between 65 and 85 years old with urothelial cancer. In nucleotides, the CDR3 is TGTGCCAGCAGTACCTCGACAGGCAGCAATGAGCAGTTCTTC. This codes for CASSTSTGSNEQFF.